A single sample gave rise to the 25 T cell receptor beta chains below, sequenced in a study of blood T cell repertoires in COVID-19. Profiling relied on immunoSEQ multiplex PCR, and the TCRdb table lists in-frame clones only, not all of them. This sample has approximately 200,000 clones, with 75% to 90% found just once. Sequencing input: PBMCs or T cells enriched from blood (not recorded which). The receptors derive from a man aged 35 to 55 who had recovered from COVID-19.

The chain links TRBV2 to TRBJ2-7; 11 bases are shared with TRBD1. Germline CDR1 is SNHLY and CDR2 is FYNNEI. The CDR3 consists of 14 residues. V trimming: 5 bases; J trimming: 3 bases; junction bases outside the gene matches: 3. Written as DNA, the CDR3 is TGTGCCAGCAGTAAGGACAGGGGGCTCTACGAGCAGTACTTC. This sequence encodes CASSKDRGLYEQYF.

This chain connects TRBV6-5 to TRBJ2-1; tentatively, D is TRBD1 (8 bases). The V end lost 5 bases, the J end lost 8 bases, and 16 bases lay between the germline ends. Germline V gene sequence: CDR1 MNHEY, CDR2 SVGAGI. The CDR3 covers 14 residues. CDR3: CASSTRTGRDEQFF. CDR3 sequence (DNA): TGTGCCAGCAGTACAAGGACAGGGAGGGATGAGCAGTTCTTC.

The CDR3: CASSPRQGGLYEQYF. The CDR3 nucleotides are TGTGCCAGTAGCCCAAGACAGGGGGGTCTCTACGAGCAGTACTTC. The chain is built from TRBV19 and TRBJ2-7; 9 positions agree with TRBD1. The CDR3 length is 15 residues. Germline V gene data show CDR1 as LNHDA and CDR2 as SQIVND (reference sequence). With 6 bases clipped from V and 3 bases from J, the junction kept 9 bases outside the gene matches. The variable domain in full, completed from reference TRBV19 and TRBJ2-7, reads DGGITQSPKYLFRKEGQNVTLSCEQNLNHDAMYWYRQDPGQGLRLIYYSQIVNDFQKGDIAEGYSVSREKKESFPLTVTSAQKNPTAFYLCASSPRQGGLYEQYFGPGTRLTVT.

Details on this clone: This sample also contains other DNA sequences that code for the same CDR3. V usage is TRBV28 and J usage is TRBJ1-2; D remains ambiguous. Germline loops: CDR1 MDHEN, CDR2 SYDVKM. The CDR3 consists of 13 residues. The V gene lost 2 bases and the J gene lost 5 bases, with 9 bases spanning the gap. The DNA of the CDR3 is TGTGCCAGCAGTTTAGGCCAGAATTATGGCTACACCTTC. Protein product: CASSLGQNYGYTF.

The gene calls are TRBV7-2 and TRBJ2-1; possible D gene TRBD2, 6 bases. Germline CDR1 is SGHTA and CDR2 is FQGNSA. V dropped 1 base and J dropped 4 bases, with 11 bases sitting between them. This CDR3 comprises 15 residues. The CDR3 nucleotides are TGTGCCAGCAGCTTAGGAGGGAGGATATACAATGAGCAGTTCTTC. Protein sequence: CASSLGGRIYNEQFF.

This chain joins TRBV5-1 and TRBJ2-7; D may be TRBD2 (5 bases). Germline CDR1 SGHRS, CDR2 YFSETQ. The CDR3 contains 13 residues. V was shortened by 6 bases and J by 3 bases, with 13 bases between the two germline ends. The CDR3 region is CASNGPGIYEQYF. The CDR3 DNA follows: TGCGCCAGCAACGGCCCGGGAATCTACGAGCAGTACTTC.

The chain combines TRBV13 with TRBJ1-4; TRBD1 matches 8 bases. The V gene's germline CDR1 is PRHDT and CDR2 FYEKMQ (reference sequence). V was pared by 4 bases and J by 8 bases, with 6 bases of the junction left unmatched. This CDR3 comprises 14 residues. The CDR3 loop reads CASSSGQGDEKLFF. The CDR3 DNA sequence: TGTGCCAGCAGCTCAGGACAGGGTGACGAAAAACTGTTTTTT.

The chain combines TRBV7-3 with TRBJ1-5, with D maybe TRBD1 (5 bases). The CDR3 is 13 amino acids. Germline assignment: CDR1 SGHTA and CDR2 FQGTGA. V was trimmed by 2 bases and J by 8 bases, leaving 10 bases between them. CDR3 protein: CASSLFVTEPQHF. The CDR3 coding sequence is TGTGCCAGCAGCTTATTTGTGACAGAGCCCCAGCATTTT.

The chain recombines TRBV25-1 with TRBJ1-3; a possible D gene is TRBD1 (6 bases). Trimming left V 3 bases short and J 0 bases short, with 12 bases between. Germline V lookup: CDR1 MGHDK, CDR2 SYGVNS. The CDR3 runs to 16 residues. The CDR3 loop reads CASSDWDKSSGNTIYF. As DNA, the CDR3 is TGTGCCAGCAGTGATTGGGACAAGAGCTCTGGAAACACCATATATTTT.

This rearrangement joins TRBV7-2 to TRBJ2-1; a weak D match, TRBD1 (5 bases). Per the germline V gene, CDR1 is SGHTA and CDR2 is FQGNSA. The CDR3 runs to 13 residues. Deletions cut 5 bases from V and 9 bases from J, with 14 bases between. The CDR3 DNA reads TGTGCCAGCAGCCAAGACAGTTTCGGTGAGCAGTTCTTC. Amino acid sequence: CASSQDSFGEQFF.

As concerns this clone: The junction does not match germline at one end; this may be a read error. The same CDR3 arises from other DNA sequences in this sample as well. This rearrangement joins TRBV19 to TRBJ2-1, with a tentative D call TRBD1 (5 bases). Germline V gene lookup returns CDR1 LNHDA and CDR2 SQIVND (reference sequence). The CDR3 extends over 15 amino acids. This CDR3 is CASNFQGGSYNEQFF. CDR3 nucleotides: TGCGCCAGTAACTTTCAGGGTGGATCCTACAATGAGCAGTTCTTC.

The rearrangement links TRBV2 to TRBJ1-5; the D is unclear. The V and J ends lost 3 bases and 4 bases respectively, with 10 bases between them. This CDR3 comprises 14 residues. CDR1 and CDR2 (germline): SNHLY, FYNNEI. The CDR3 is CASSEILENQPQHF. CDR3 in DNA: TGTGCCAGCAGTGAGATTCTAGAAAATCAGCCCCAGCATTTT.

The chain carries TRBV5-4 and TRBJ2-1; maybe TRBD2 (5 bases). Germline CDR1 reads SGHNT; CDR2 reads YYREEE (reference sequence). Deletions cut 3 bases from V and 6 bases from J, with 19 bases between. The CDR3 loop spans 16 amino acids. This chain's CDR3 is CASSSTTGRAFNEQFF. In nucleotides, the CDR3 is TGTGCCAGCAGCTCGACGACTGGGCGGGCCTTCAATGAGCAGTTCTTC.

In regard to this clone: A much bigger clone sits one base away, suggesting this may be a read error. At the DNA level, this CDR3 is encoded by other sequences in the same sample as well. The chain has TRBV5-1 and TRBJ1-3; D is uncertain. The V gene lost 4 bases and the J gene lost 0 bases, with 5 bases spanning the gap. The CDR3 sequence is 13 residues long. Germline lookup yields CDR1 SGHRS and CDR2 YFSETQ. CDR3 loop: CASSPSSGNTIYF. The CDR3 nucleotides are TGCGCCAGCAGCCCTAGCTCTGGAAACACCATATATTTT.

This chain links TRBV11-3 with TRBJ2-1, with 8 bases identical to TRBD2. There are 15 residues in the CDR3. Germline lookup yields CDR1 SGHNT and CDR2 YENEEA. J was trimmed by 7 bases and V by 3 bases; bases with no gene match: 8. The CDR3 region is CASSFGAGVGNEQFF. DNA of the CDR3: TGTGCCAGCAGCTTCGGAGCGGGAGTAGGGAATGAGCAGTTCTTC.

The chain is built from TRBV28 and TRBJ1-2; 7 bases are shared with TRBD1. The V gene's germline CDR1 is MDHEN and CDR2 SYDVKM. Germline trimming cut 2 bases from V and 3 bases from J; bases unmatched to any gene: 15. CDR3 length: 18 residues. The CDR3 sequence is CASSLIAPTGPADYGYTF. The DNA of the CDR3 is TGTGCCAGCAGTTTAATAGCCCCGACAGGGCCGGCGGACTATGGCTACACCTTC.

This clone was seen once. The J gene is TRBJ1-1, the V gene TRBV19, with 9 bases lining up with TRBD1. This CDR3 is built from 13 residues. Germline CDR1 and CDR2: LNHDA and SQIVND (reference sequence). V was clipped by 5 bases and J by 10 bases; unmatched bases: 8. The CDR3 spells CASSETGGVRAFF. The CDR3 region has the DNA TGTGCCAGTAGTGAAACAGGGGGCGTAAGAGCTTTCTTT. Filled out from reference TRBV19 and TRBJ1-1, the complete variable domain reads DGGITQSPKYLFRKEGQNVTLSCEQNLNHDAMYWYRQDPGQGLRLIYYSQIVNDFQKGDIAEGYSVSREKKESFPLTVTSAQKNPTAFYLCASSETGGVRAFFGQGTRLTVV.

This chain joins TRBV5-8 and TRBJ2-1; D gene uncertain. V was trimmed by 4 bases and J by 7 bases, leaving 15 bases between them. Per the germline V gene, CDR1 is SGHTS and CDR2 is YDEGEE. This CDR3 spans 14 amino acids. CDR3 in DNA: TGTGCCAGCAGCCTTGAGAGGTTGGCGAATGAGCAGTTCTTC. Translated: CASSLERLANEQFF.

V gene TRBV6-5 combines with J gene TRBJ1-1; D not certain. Trimming left V 5 bases short and J 3 bases short, with 7 bases between. CDR3 length: 12 amino acids. Germline values: CDR1 MNHEY, CDR2 SVGAGI. The CDR3 here is CASSNRDTEAFF. The CDR3, as DNA: TGTGCCAGCAGTAATAGAGACACTGAAGCTTTCTTT.

This sequence joins TRBV4-2 and TRBJ2-6; tentative D call: TRBD2 (5 bases). Germline-derived CDR1 and CDR2 are LGHNA and YNFKEQ. Trimming shortened V by 0 bases and J by 0 bases, and 6 bases separated the two germline ends. This CDR3 contains 16 residues. The chain's CDR3 is CASSQDRDSGANVLTF. Written as DNA, the CDR3 is TGTGCCAGCAGCCAAGATCGGGACTCTGGGGCCAACGTCCTGACTTTC.

The chain recombines TRBV4-2 with TRBJ1-3; no definite D call. Trimming removed 0 bases at V and 0 bases at J, with 9 bases between. This CDR3 comprises 16 residues. Per the germline V gene, CDR1 is LGHNA and CDR2 is YNFKEQ. DNA of the CDR3: TGTGCCAGCAGCCAAGAGAGGATGAGCTCTGGAAACACCATATATTTT. Protein sequence: CASSQERMSSGNTIYF.

The CDR3 reads CASSLGAGNGEQYF. The CDR3 nucleotides are TGTGCCAGCAGCTTGGGAGCGGGAAATGGCGAGCAGTACTTC. The chain uses TRBV5-4 and TRBJ2-7, with 7 bases lining up with TRBD2. CDR1 SGHNT and CDR2 YYREEE come from the germline V gene (reference sequence). The CDR3 loop spans 14 amino acids. V dropped 0 bases and J dropped 6; count of bases not matched to a gene: 6.

The chain uses TRBV5-4 and TRBJ2-5, with 15 bases aligning to TRBD2. Trimming removed 6 bases from V and 5 bases from J; junction bases left unmatched: 5. The CDR3 is 15 amino acids. The germline gives CDR1 SGHNT, CDR2 YYREEE (reference sequence). The CDR3 region is CASTGTSGRMETQYF. The CDR3 nucleotides are TGTGCCAGCACCGGGACTAGCGGGAGGATGGAGACCCAGTACTTC.

This rearrangement joins TRBV28 to TRBJ2-2; no clear D. CDR1 MDHEN and CDR2 SYDVKM come from the germline V gene. V dropped 1 base and J dropped 5 bases, with 11 bases sitting between them. The CDR3 extends over 15 amino acids. The CDR3 region is CASSLSPLFTGELFF. The CDR3 DNA reads as TGTGCCAGCAGTTTATCCCCCCTATTTACCGGGGAGCTGTTTTTT.

This chain uses TRBV7-3 with TRBJ2-2; 8 nucleotides line up with TRBD2. With 4 bases clipped from V and 0 bases from J, the junction kept 4 bases outside the gene matches. The CDR3 covers 16 residues. CDR1 is SGHTA, CDR2 FQGTGA, per germline. CDR3 sequence reads: CASSSLAGPNTGELFF. CDR3 DNA sequence: TGTGCCAGCAGCTCCTTAGCGGGACCGAACACCGGGGAGCTGTTTTTT.